Listed below are T cell receptor beta chains from one sample, sequenced in a study of blood T cell repertoires in COVID-19. This table comes from immunoSEQ multiplex PCR, and its TCRdb copy is limited to in-frame clones, with some not included. The sample lists over 200,000 clones, 83% seen once, with over 0.95% in the top ten. Material: peripheral blood. These receptor sequences come from a woman aged 25 to 39 with COVID-19, enrolled during active disease. CDR3s include the opening cysteine and the closing phenylalanine or tryptophan. A D gene is named only where the DNA matches it firmly. Some rows have no size entry. The others give once, few or many, or a class for an expanded clone.

clone_size: -; d_call: -; v_call: TRBV18; j_call: TRBJ1-5; cdr3_nt: TGTGCCAGCTCACCTGTTGGAGGGAGCAATCAGCCCCAGCATTTT; cdr3_aa: CASSPVGGSNQPQHF
clone_size: -; d_call: -; v_call: TRBV29-1; j_call: TRBJ1-2; cdr3_nt: TGCAGCGTTGCCCCGCGCGGTACGGGTAGTGGCTACACCTTC; cdr3_aa: CSVAPRGTGSGYTF
clone_size: -; d_call: -; v_call: TRBV10-3; j_call: TRBJ2-7; cdr3_nt: TGTGCCATCAGCGGAATAGAACAGGGAACCTACGAGCAGTACTTC; cdr3_aa: CAISGIEQGTYEQYF
clone_size: -; d_call: TRBD1; v_call: TRBV7-9; j_call: TRBJ1-2; cdr3_nt: TGTGCCAGCAGCTCTATACTCGCGGACAGGATCCACCGCTGGGGCTACACCTTC; cdr3_aa: CASSSILADRIHRWGYTF
clone_size: -; d_call: TRBD2; v_call: TRBV19; j_call: TRBJ2-3; cdr3_nt: TGTGCCAGTAGTCCAAGGACTAGCGACGCAGGGGATACGCAGTATTTT; cdr3_aa: CASSPRTSDAGDTQYF
clone_size: -; d_call: -; v_call: TRBV28; j_call: TRBJ1-5; cdr3_nt: TGTGCCAGCAGTTTTATGTCCAGGGGCGATCAGCCCCAGCATTTT; cdr3_aa: CASSFMSRGDQPQHF
clone_size: -; d_call: TRBD1; v_call: TRBV4-1; j_call: TRBJ2-3; cdr3_nt: TGCGCCAGCAGCTCAAGGCCGGGACAGACTAGCACAGATACGCAGTATTTT; cdr3_aa: CASSSRPGQTSTDTQYF
clone_size: -; d_call: TRBD1; v_call: TRBV29-1; j_call: TRBJ2-5; cdr3_nt: TGCAGCGGAAGGACAGGGAGACAAGAGACCCAGTACTTC; cdr3_aa: CSGRTGRQETQYF
clone_size: -; d_call: TRBD1; v_call: TRBV7-2; j_call: TRBJ2-3; cdr3_nt: TGTGCCAGCAGCTTAGACAGGGGTAGAATAGATACGCAGTATTTT; cdr3_aa: CASSLDRGRIDTQYF
clone_size: -; d_call: -; v_call: TRBV11-2; j_call: TRBJ2-7; cdr3_nt: TGTGCCAGCAGCCCGAACTACTCCTACGAGCAGTACTTC; cdr3_aa: CASSPNYSYEQYF
clone_size: -; d_call: TRBD1; v_call: TRBV29-1; j_call: TRBJ2-3; cdr3_nt: TGCAGCGTGCGGGACAGGGGTGATACGCAGTATTTT; cdr3_aa: CSVRDRGDTQYF
clone_size: -; d_call: -; v_call: TRBV5-1; j_call: TRBJ1-4; cdr3_nt: TGCGCCAGCAGCCCGCCCGGGTTTAATGAAAAACTGTTTTTT; cdr3_aa: CASSPPGFNEKLFF
clone_size: -; d_call: -; v_call: TRBV19; j_call: TRBJ2-5; cdr3_nt: TGTGCCAGGGCCCTCGGGGAGCCTAGGTGTCAAGAGACCCAGTACTTC; cdr3_aa: CARALGEPRCQETQYF
clone_size: few; d_call: -; v_call: TRBV5-1; j_call: TRBJ1-1; cdr3_nt: TGCGCCAGCAGCTCCACGGTCGCAGGGGTCACTGAAGCTTTCTTT; cdr3_aa: CASSSTVAGVTEAFF
clone_size: -; d_call: TRBD2; v_call: TRBV30; j_call: TRBJ2-3; cdr3_nt: TGTGCCTGGAGTGTGGCGGGGGTCACAGATACGCAGTATTTT; cdr3_aa: CAWSVAGVTDTQYF
clone_size: -; d_call: -; v_call: TRBV5-4; j_call: TRBJ2-1; cdr3_nt: TGTGCCACCAGTGGGGCCAATGAGCAGTTCTTC; cdr3_aa: CATSGANEQFF
clone_size: -; d_call: -; v_call: TRBV5-1; j_call: TRBJ1-4; cdr3_nt: TGCGCCAGCAGCTTGGGCCTCGGAGGGTCTAGTGAAAAACTGTTTTTT; cdr3_aa: CASSLGLGGSSEKLFF
clone_size: -; d_call: -; v_call: TRBV12-3/TRBV12-4; j_call: TRBJ2-1; cdr3_nt: TGTGCCAGCAGTTTAAACACCTACAATGAGCAGTTCTTC; cdr3_aa: CASSLNTYNEQFF
clone_size: once; d_call: TRBD1; v_call: TRBV7-2; j_call: TRBJ1-3; cdr3_nt: TGTGCCAGCAGCCCATGGACAGGCGGAGGAAACACCATATATTTT; cdr3_aa: CASSPWTGGGNTIYF
clone_size: -; d_call: TRBD1; v_call: TRBV5-6; j_call: TRBJ2-7; cdr3_nt: TGTGCCAGCAGTCTTCCTCTTGGACAGGGCCCCTACGAGCAGTACTTC; cdr3_aa: CASSLPLGQGPYEQYF
clone_size: few; d_call: TRBD1; v_call: TRBV7-2; j_call: TRBJ2-7; cdr3_nt: TGTGCCAGCTCAAAAAGACAGGGAACCTCCTACGAGCAGTACTTC; cdr3_aa: CASSKRQGTSYEQYF
clone_size: -; d_call: -; v_call: TRBV20-1; j_call: TRBJ1-2; cdr3_nt: TGCAGTGCTAGTACAGACAGGCAGCGCGGCTATGGCTACACCTTC; cdr3_aa: CSASTDRQRGYGYTF
clone_size: many; d_call: TRBD1; v_call: TRBV5-1; j_call: TRBJ2-2; cdr3_nt: TGCGCCAGCGCCGGGACAGGGCCCACCGGGGAGCTGTTTTTT; cdr3_aa: CASAGTGPTGELFF
clone_size: -; d_call: TRBD1; v_call: TRBV27; j_call: TRBJ2-1; cdr3_nt: TGTGCCAGCAGTTTTCTTCTGGGACAGAACTCCTACAATGAGCAGTTCTTC; cdr3_aa: CASSFLLGQNSYNEQFF
clone_size: -; d_call: -; v_call: TRBV28; j_call: TRBJ1-2; cdr3_nt: TGTGCCAGCAGTTTGTCGGGGAATGGCTACACCTTC; cdr3_aa: CASSLSGNGYTF